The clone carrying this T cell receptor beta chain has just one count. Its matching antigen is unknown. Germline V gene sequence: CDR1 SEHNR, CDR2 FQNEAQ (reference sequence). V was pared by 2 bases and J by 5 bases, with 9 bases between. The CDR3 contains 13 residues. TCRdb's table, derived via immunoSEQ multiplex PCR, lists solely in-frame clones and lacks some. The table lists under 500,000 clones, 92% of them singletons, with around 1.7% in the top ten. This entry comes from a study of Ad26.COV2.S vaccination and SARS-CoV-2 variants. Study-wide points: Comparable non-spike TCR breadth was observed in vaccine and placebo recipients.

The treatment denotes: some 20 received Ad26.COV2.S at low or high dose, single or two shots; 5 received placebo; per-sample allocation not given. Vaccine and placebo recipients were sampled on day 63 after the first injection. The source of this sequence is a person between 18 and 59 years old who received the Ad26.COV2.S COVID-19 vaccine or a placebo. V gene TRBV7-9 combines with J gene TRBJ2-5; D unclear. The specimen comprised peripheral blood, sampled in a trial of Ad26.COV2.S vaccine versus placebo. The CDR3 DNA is TGTGCCAGCAGCTTAAGCCTCAAGGAGACCCAGTACTTC. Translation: CASSLSLKETQYF.